This T cell receptor beta chain emerged from a study of neurological immune-mediated disorders. The study built unsorted libraries from 2 million PBMCs kept at -80 C. Synthesis of cDNA used 5'RACE (with 10-nucleotide random UMIs). TCRdb redid the calling of the 5' RACE reads with MiXCR, one entry per CDR3 protein. The repertoire has roughly 31,000 distinct CDR3 sequences, approximately 4.4% of them found once; the top ten carry roughly 23%. This clonotype was seen ten or more times. Material: PBMCs. This clonotype originated in a man between 18 and 35 years old in good health.

CDR3 coding DNA: TGTGCCAGCAGCTTAGCACCGGCCGGGGGGCATCCCTACGAGCAGTACTTC. This sequence encodes CASSLAPAGGHPYEQYF. V gene TRBV7-9 combines with J gene TRBJ2-7, with D possibly matching TRBD2 (7 bases). V was clipped by 0 bases and J by 2 bases, with 17 bases between them. The CDR3 loop spans 17 amino acids. Germline CDR1 is SEHNR and CDR2 is FQNEAQ (reference sequence).